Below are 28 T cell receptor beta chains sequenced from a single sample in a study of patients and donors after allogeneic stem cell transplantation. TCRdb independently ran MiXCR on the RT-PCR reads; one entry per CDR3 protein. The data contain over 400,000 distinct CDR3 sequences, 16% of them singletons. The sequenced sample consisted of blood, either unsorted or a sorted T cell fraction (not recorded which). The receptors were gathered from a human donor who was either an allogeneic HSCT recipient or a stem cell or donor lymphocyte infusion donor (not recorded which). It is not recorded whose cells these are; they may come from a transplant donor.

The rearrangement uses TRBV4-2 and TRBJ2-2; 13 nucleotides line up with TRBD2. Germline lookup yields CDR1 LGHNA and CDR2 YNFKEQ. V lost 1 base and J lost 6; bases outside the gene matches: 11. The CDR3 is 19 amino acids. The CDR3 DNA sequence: TGTGCCAGCAGCCAAGTGGCCCTACTAGCGGGGGGGCCGGCCGGGGAGCTGTTTTTT. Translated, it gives CASSQVALLAGGPAGELFF.

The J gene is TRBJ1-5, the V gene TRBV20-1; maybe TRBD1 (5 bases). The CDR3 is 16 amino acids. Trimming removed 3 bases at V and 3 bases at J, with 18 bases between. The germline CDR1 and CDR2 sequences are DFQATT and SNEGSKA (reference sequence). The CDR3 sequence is CSARDGRETVNQPQHF. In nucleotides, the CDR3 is TGCAGTGCTAGGGATGGAAGGGAGACAGTCAATCAGCCCCAGCATTTT.

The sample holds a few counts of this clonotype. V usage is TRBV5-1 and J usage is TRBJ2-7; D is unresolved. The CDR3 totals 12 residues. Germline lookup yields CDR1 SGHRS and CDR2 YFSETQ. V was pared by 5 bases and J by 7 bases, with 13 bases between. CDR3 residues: CASRSGSREQYF. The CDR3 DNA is TGCGCCAGCAGAAGTGGGTCTCGGGAGCAGTACTTC.

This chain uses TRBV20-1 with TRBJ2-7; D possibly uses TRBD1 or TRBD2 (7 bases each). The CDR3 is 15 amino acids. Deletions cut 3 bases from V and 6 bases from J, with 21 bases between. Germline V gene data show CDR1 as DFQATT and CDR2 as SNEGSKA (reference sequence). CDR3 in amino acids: CSASPRGGSSAEQYF. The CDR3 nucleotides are TGCAGTGCTAGCCCCAGGGGGGGCTCCAGTGCCGAGCAGTACTTC.

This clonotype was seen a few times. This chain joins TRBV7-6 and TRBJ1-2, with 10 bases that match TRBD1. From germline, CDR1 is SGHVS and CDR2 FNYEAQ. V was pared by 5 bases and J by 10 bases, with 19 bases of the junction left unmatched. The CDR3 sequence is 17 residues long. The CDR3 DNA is TGTGCCAGCAGCGCCTCGGGACAGGGGACCCCCCTATGGGACTACACCTTC. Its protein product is CASSASGQGTPLWDYTF. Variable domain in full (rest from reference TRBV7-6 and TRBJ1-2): GAGVSQSPRYKVTKRGQDVALRCDPISGHVSLYWYRQALGQGPEFLTYFNYEAQQDKSGLPNDRFSAERPEGSISTLTIQRTEQRDSAMYRCASSASGQGTPLWDYTFGSGTRLTVV.

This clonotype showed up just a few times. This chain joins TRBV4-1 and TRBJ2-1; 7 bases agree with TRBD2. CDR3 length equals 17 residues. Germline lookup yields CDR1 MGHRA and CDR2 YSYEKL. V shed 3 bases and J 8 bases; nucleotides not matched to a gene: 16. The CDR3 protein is CASSHPKAPPGRDEQFF. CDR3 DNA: TGCGCCAGCAGCCACCCAAAGGCCCCTCCGGGGAGGGATGAGCAGTTCTTC.

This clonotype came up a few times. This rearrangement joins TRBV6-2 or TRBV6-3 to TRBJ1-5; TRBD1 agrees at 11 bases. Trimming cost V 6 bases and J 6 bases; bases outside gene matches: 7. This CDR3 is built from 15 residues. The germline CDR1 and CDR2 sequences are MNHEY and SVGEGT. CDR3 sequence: CASRTGQGAFQPQHF. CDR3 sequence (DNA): TGTGCCAGCAGAACCGGACAGGGGGCTTTTCAGCCCCAGCATTTT.

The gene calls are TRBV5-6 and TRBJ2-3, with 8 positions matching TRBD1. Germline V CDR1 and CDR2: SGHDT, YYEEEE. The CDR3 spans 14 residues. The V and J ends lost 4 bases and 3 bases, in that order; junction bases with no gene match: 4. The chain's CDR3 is CASSARQGTDTQYF. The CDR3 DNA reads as TGTGCCAGCAGCGCTCGACAGGGGACAGATACGCAGTATTTT.

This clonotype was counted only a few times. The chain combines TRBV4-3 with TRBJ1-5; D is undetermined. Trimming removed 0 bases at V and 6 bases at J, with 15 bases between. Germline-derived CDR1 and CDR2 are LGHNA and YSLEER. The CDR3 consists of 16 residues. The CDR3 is CASSQEMRRRCQPQHF. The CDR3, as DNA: TGCGCCAGCAGCCAAGAAATGAGGCGGAGGTGTCAGCCCCAGCATTTT.

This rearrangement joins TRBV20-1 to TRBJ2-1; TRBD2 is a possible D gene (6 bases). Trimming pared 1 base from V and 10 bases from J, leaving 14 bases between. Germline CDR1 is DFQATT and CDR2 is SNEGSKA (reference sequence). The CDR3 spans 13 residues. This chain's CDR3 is CSARVGTVGEQFF. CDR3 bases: TGCAGTGCTAGAGTGGGGACTGTCGGGGAGCAGTTCTTC.

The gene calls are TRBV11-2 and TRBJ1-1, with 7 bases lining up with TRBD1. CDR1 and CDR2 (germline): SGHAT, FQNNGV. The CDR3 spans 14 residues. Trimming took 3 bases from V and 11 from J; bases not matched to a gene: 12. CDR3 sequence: CASSLERTGVVAFF. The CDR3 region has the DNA TGTGCCAGCAGCTTGGAGAGAACAGGGGTGGTTGCTTTCTTT.

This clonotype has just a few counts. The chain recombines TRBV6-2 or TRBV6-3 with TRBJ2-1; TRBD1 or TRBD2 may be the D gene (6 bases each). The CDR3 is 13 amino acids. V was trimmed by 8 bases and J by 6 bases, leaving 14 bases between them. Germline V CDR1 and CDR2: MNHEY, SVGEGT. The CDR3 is CASLPGGPNEQFF. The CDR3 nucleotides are TGTGCCAGCCTCCCTGGGGGGCCCAATGAGCAGTTCTTC.

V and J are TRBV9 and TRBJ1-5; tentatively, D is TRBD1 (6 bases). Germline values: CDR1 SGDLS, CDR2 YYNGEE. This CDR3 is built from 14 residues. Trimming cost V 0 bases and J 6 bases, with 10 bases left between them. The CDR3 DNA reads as TGTGCCAGCAGCGTAGGGACAGTCGGTCAGCCCCAGCATTTT. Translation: CASSVGTVGQPQHF.

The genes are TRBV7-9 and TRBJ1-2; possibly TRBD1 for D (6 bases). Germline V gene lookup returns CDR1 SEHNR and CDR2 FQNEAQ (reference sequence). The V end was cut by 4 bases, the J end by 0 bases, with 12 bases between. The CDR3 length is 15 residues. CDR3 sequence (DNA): TGTGCCAGCAGCTCATTCAGGGGTACTAACTATGGCTACACCTTC. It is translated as CASSSFRGTNYGYTF.

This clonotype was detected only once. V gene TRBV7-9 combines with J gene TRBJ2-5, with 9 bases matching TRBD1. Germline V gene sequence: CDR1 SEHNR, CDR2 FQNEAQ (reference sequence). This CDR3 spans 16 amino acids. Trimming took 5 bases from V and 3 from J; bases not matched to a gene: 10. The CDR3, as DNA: TGTGCCAGCAGCATACTACAGGGGGCCCTCGAAGAGACCCAGTACTTC. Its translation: CASSILQGALEETQYF.

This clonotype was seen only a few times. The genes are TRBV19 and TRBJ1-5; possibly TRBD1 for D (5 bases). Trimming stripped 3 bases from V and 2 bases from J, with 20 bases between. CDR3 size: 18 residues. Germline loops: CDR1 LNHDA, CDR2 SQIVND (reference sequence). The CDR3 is CASSILLKVGGGNQPQHF. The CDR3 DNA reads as TGTGCCAGTAGTATTCTCTTGAAGGTTGGGGGTGGCAATCAGCCCCAGCATTTT.

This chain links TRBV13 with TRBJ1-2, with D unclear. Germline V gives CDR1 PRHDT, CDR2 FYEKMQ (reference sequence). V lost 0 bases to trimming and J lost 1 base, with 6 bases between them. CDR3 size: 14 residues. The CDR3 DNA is TGTGCCAGCAGCTTAGGGGAACTTAACTATGGCTACACCTTC. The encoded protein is CASSLGELNYGYTF.

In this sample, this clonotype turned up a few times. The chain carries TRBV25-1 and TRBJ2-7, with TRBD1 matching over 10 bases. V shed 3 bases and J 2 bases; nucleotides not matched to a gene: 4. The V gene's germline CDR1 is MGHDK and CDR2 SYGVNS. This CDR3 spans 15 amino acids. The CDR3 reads CASSDPGTGAYEQYF. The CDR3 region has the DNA TGTGCCAGCAGTGACCCCGGGACAGGGGCCTACGAGCAGTACTTC.

The CDR3 nucleotides read TGTGCCTGGAGTGTAGGGTTCTCGAGGTACCAAGGAAACACCATATATTTT. This gives the protein CAWSVGFSRYQGNTIYF. J is TRBJ1-3 and V is TRBV30; D remains ambiguous. The germline V gene has CDR1 GTSNPN and CDR2 SVGIG (reference sequence). The CDR3 is 17 amino acids. V lost 0 bases and J lost 4, with 19 bases in between.

DNA for the CDR3: TGTGCCAGCAGTTTACCGGGGCAGATCACGCCCCTCCACTTT. This gives the protein CASSLPGQITPLHF. The chain employs TRBV12-3 or TRBV12-4 and TRBJ1-6; the D gene is possibly TRBD1 (5 bases). The V gene lost 2 bases and the J gene lost 13 bases, with 15 bases spanning the gap. This CDR3 spans 14 amino acids.

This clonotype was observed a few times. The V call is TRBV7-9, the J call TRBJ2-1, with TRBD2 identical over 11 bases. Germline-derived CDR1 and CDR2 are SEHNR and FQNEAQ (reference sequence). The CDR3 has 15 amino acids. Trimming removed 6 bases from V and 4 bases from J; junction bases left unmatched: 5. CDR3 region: CASRNSGGAYNEQFF. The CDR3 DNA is TGTGCCAGCAGGAATAGCGGGGGGGCATACAATGAGCAGTTCTTC. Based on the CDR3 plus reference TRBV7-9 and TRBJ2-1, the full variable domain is DTGVSQNPRHKITKRGQNVTFRCDPISEHNRLYWYRQTLGQGPEFLTYFQNEAQLEKSRLLSDRFSAERPKGSFSTLEIQRTEQGDSAMYLCASRNSGGAYNEQFFGPGTRLTVL.

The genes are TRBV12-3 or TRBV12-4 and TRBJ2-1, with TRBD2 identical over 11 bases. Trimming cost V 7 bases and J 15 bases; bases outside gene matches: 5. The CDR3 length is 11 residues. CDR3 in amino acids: CASTTSGVRFF. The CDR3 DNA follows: TGTGCCAGCACGACTAGCGGGGTACGGTTCTTC.

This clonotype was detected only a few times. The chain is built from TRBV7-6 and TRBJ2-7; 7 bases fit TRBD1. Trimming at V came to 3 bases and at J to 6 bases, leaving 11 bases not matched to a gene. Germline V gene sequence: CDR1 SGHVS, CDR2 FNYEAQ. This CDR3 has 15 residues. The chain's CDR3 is CASSLSGTEGSEQYF. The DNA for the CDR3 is TGTGCCAGCAGCTTGTCCGGGACAGAAGGATCCGAGCAGTACTTC. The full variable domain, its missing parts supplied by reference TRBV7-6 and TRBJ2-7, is GAGVSQSPRYKVTKRGQDVALRCDPISGHVSLYWYRQALGQGPEFLTYFNYEAQQDKSGLPNDRFSAERPEGSISTLTIQRTEQRDSAMYRCASSLSGTEGSEQYFGPGTRLTVT.

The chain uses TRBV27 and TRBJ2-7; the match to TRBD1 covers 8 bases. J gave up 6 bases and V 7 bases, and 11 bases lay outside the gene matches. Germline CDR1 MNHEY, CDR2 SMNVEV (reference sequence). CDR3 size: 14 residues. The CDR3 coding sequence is TGTGCCAGCACCCCCCGGACAGGGTTGGGCGAGCAGTACTTC. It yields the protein CASTPRTGLGEQYF.

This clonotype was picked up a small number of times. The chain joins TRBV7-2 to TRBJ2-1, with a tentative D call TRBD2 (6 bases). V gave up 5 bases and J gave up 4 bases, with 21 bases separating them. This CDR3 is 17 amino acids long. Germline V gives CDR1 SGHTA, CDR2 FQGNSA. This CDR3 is CASSVSRDSLLYNEQFF. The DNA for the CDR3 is TGTGCCAGCAGCGTATCCCGGGACTCCCTATTGTACAATGAGCAGTTCTTC.

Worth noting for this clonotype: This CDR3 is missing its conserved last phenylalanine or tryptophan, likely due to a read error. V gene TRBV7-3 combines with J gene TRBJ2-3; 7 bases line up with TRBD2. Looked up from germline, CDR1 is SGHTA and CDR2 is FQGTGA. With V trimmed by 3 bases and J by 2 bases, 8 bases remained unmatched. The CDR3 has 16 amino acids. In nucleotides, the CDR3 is TGTGCCAGCAGCTTGATGAGGGCGGGGGACACAGATACGCAGTATATT. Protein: CASSLMRAGDTDTQYI.

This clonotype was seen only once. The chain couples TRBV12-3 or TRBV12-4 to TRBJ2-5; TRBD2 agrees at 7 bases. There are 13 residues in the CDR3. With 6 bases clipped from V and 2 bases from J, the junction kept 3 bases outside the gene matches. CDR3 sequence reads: CASRGSGQETQYF. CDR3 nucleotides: TGTGCCAGCAGGGGTAGCGGGCAAGAGACCCAGTACTTC.

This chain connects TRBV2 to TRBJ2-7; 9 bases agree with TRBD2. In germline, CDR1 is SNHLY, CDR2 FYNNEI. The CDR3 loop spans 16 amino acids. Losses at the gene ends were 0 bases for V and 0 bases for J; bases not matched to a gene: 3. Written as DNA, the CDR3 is TGTGCCAGCAGTGAAGCAGGACTAGCGAGCTCCTACGAGCAGTACTTC. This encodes CASSEAGLASSYEQYF.